This T cell receptor beta chain was sequenced during a study of T-cell memory formation after mild COVID-19. Study-level findings and limits: Pre-infection memory showed some responding clones, and this suggested that cross-reactive memory joined. The study found balanced CD4/CD8 in clones contracting day 15 to 85 and a CD4+ lean in later expanders.

The CDR3 spans 15 residues. Germline-derived CDR1 and CDR2 are SGDLS and YYNGEE. V lost 0 bases and J 8 bases, leaving 12 bases between the germline ends. In regard to this clonotype: Its antigen remains unidentified.

After 5'RACE with constant-segment primers, TCR alpha and TCR beta cDNA libraries carrying sample barcodes and UMIs were obtained. TCRdb re-called the 5' RACE reads through MiXCR, storing one row per CDR3 protein. The table shows 350,000 to 400,000 distinct CDR3 sequences, with around 15% occurring only once. The V gene is TRBV9, the J gene TRBJ1-6; D is unresolved. The sequence was collected from a young man who had mild COVID-19 (a few samples of this study predate the infection). Cell type and time point are not known. The sample taken for sequencing was PBMCs or a T cell subset sorted from them (not recorded which). Here the CDR3 reads CASSVGLRRDSPLHF. The CDR3 DNA reads TGTGCCAGCAGCGTAGGTCTGAGGAGAGATTCACCCCTCCACTTT.